These T cell receptor beta chains were read from a single sample in a study of kidney transplant recipient with SARS-CoV-2 infection. A single record per CDR3 protein comes from TCRdb applying MiXCR to the reads. The data contain about 240,000 distinct CDR3 sequences, more than 25% of them singletons. The sample in question was a blood sample, obtained at baseline and around day 120 from a kidney transplant recipient. The receptors derive from a young adult male patient who had COVID-19 and was a kidney transplant recipient. Some T cells may be provided by the graft donor. Both conserved end residues are part of each CDR3. A D gene is named only where the DNA matches it firmly. Clone size is given for some rows only: seen once, a few or many times, or a class if the clone is expanded.

clone_size	j_call	d_call	v_call	cdr3_aa	cdr3_nt
few	TRBJ2-1	TRBD2	TRBV3-1	CASSPSLAGAYNEQFF	TGTGCCAGCAGCCCTTCCCTAGCGGGCGCCTACAATGAGCAGTTCTTC
many	TRBJ2-7	.	TRBV7-9	CASRPWTDRTYEQYF	TGTGCCAGCAGACCATGGACCGACCGAACCTACGAGCAGTACTTC
few	TRBJ2-3	.	TRBV30	CAWRSTSTFTDTQYF	TGTGCCTGGCGCTCGACTAGTACCTTCACAGATACGCAGTATTTT
many	TRBJ1-2	.	TRBV25-1	CASSQFKELGKTYGYTF	TGTGCCAGCAGTCAATTTAAAGAACTGGGAAAGACCTATGGCTACACCTTC
many	TRBJ2-2	TRBD2	TRBV4-1	CASSQYAVSGGNTGELFF	TGCGCCAGCAGCCAATACGCCGTTAGCGGGGGGAACACCGGGGAGCTGTTTTTT
many	TRBJ1-6	TRBD1	TRBV25-1	CASSPTGNGSPLHF	TGTGCCAGCAGCCCGACAGGGAACGGTTCACCCCTCCACTTT
many	TRBJ2-7	TRBD1	TRBV9	CASSFTGTGFYEQYF	TGTGCCAGCAGCTTCACCGGGACAGGGTTTTACGAGCAGTACTTC
.	TRBJ1-2	.	TRBV9	CASTDGGAGYGYTF	TGTGCCAGCACCGATGGTGGGGCTGGCTATGGCTACACCTTC
many	TRBJ2-7	TRBD1	TRBV5-1	CASSPRDRVYEQYF	TGCGCCAGCAGCCCCCGGGACAGGGTCTACGAGCAGTACTTC
many	TRBJ1-1	.	TRBV3-1	CASSGILPISIRTEAFF	TGTGCCAGCAGCGGTATCCTTCCCATTTCAATTCGCACTGAAGCTTTCTTT
.	TRBJ1-2	.	TRBV16	CASSKRQVVRKTYGYTF	TGTGCCAGCAGCAAGAGACAGGTCGTTAGAAAGACCTATGGCTACACCTTC
few	TRBJ2-3	.	TRBV27	CASSYTPTDTQYF	TGTGCCAGCAGCTATACCCCCACAGATACGCAGTATTTT
.	TRBJ1-1	.	TRBV13	CASNLAGVVGTEAFF	TGTGCCAGCAACTTAGCGGGGGTGGTGGGCACTGAAGCTTTCTTT
many	TRBJ1-2	.	TRBV5-3	CARHTLVVRKTYGYTF	TGTGCCAGACATACTCTAGTGGTGAGAAAGACCTATGGCTACACCTTC
.	TRBJ1-1	.	TRBV18	CASSPPQRRTEALF	TGTGCCAGCTCACCCCCTCAGAGGCGAACTGAAGCTCTCTTT
.	TRBJ2-5	.	TRBV9	CASGAGAQETQYF	TGTGCCAGCGGGGCAGGGGCCCAAGAGACCCAGTACTTC
.	TRBJ2-3	.	TRBV28	CASSLGATSTDTQYF	TGTGCCAGCAGTTTAGGAGCGACCAGCACAGATACGCAGTATTTT
many	TRBJ2-3	.	TRBV7-8	CAGTAWPGEADTQYF	TGTGCCGGAACCGCGTGGCCAGGGGAGGCAGATACGCAGTATTTT
few	TRBJ1-1	.	TRBV4-2	CASSQGHSREAFF	TGTGCCAGCAGCCAAGGGCACTCCCGTGAAGCTTTCTTT
many	TRBJ1-1	.	TRBV7-9	CASSLVPHNTEAFF	TGTGCCAGCAGCTTAGTACCTCACAACACTGAAGCTTTCTTT
many	TRBJ1-6	.	TRBV6-5	CASSDSTVNSPLHF	TGTGCCAGCAGTGATTCCACAGTTAATTCACCCCTCCACTTT
.	TRBJ2-1	.	TRBV4-1	CASSHVTSHNEQFF	TGCGCCAGCAGCCACGTAACTAGTCACAATGAGCAGTTCTTC
many	TRBJ1-2	.	TRBV6-2/TRBV6-3	CASSASYCIGKTYGYTF	TGTGCCAGCAGTGCCTCCTACTGCATCGGAAAGACCTATGGCTACACCTTC
many	TRBJ2-1	.	TRBV2	CASSEGGYNEQFF	TGTGCCAGCAGTGAAGGAGGGTACAATGAGCAGTTCTTC
.	TRBJ2-5	TRBD2	TRBV12-3/TRBV12-4	CANSPGQAGLSQETRYF	TGTGCCAACAGTCCCGGGCAAGCGGGACTATCACAAGAGACCCGGTACTTC
many	TRBJ1-4	TRBD1	TRBV6-5	CASRNAGGEKLFF	TGTGCCAGCAGGAACGCAGGGGGTGAAAAACTGTTTTTT
many	TRBJ2-3	.	TRBV12-3/TRBV12-4	CASTSRVGRTDTQYF	TGTGCCAGCACCTCCCGTGTGGGGAGAACAGATACGCAGTATTTT
many	TRBJ2-1	TRBD1	TRBV11-3	CASSSWTGRNEQFF	TGTGCCAGCAGCTCGTGGACAGGAAGGAATGAGCAGTTCTTC
many	TRBJ2-7	TRBD2	TRBV29-1	CSVEGLAGYEQYF	TGCAGCGTCGAGGGACTAGCGGGATACGAGCAGTACTTC
.	TRBJ1-2	.	TRBV20-1	CSAREASKYGYTF	TGCAGTGCTAGAGAGGCCAGCAAATATGGCTACACCTTC
.	TRBJ2-3	.	TRBV7-3	CASSDPSRGLITDTQYF	TGTGCCAGCAGCGACCCGTCTAGAGGACTTATCACAGATACGCAGTATTTT
few	TRBJ2-3	.	TRBV19	CASSTDSTDTQYF	TGTGCCAGTAGTACTGACAGCACAGATACGCAGTATTTT
few	TRBJ2-1	.	TRBV4-2	CASSPLRGKGGAYNEQFF	TGTGCCAGCAGCCCCTTGCGGGGAAAAGGGGGTGCCTACAATGAGCAGTTCTTC
many	TRBJ1-2	.	TRBV30	CAWTQLRYRKTYGYTF	TGTGCCTGGACACAACTGCGTTATAGAAAGACCTATGGCTACACCTTC
many	TRBJ2-7	TRBD1	TRBV27	CASSLHAVGTASYEQYF	TGTGCCAGCAGTTTGCATGCTGTAGGGACAGCCTCCTACGAGCAGTACTTC
many	TRBJ2-1	.	TRBV27	CASSRTVRIRQNSYNEQFF	TGTGCCAGCAGCCGGACAGTCAGGATTAGGCAGAACTCCTACAATGAGCAGTTCTTC
many	TRBJ1-2	.	TRBV5-8	CASKVFHPRKTYGYTF	TGTGCCAGCAAAGTCTTTCATCCACGAAAGACCTATGGCTACACCTTC
many	TRBJ2-7	TRBD1	TRBV7-8	CASSQGQGGYEQYF	TGTGCCAGCAGCCAAGGACAGGGGGGCTACGAGCAGTACTTC
.	TRBJ2-3	TRBD2	TRBV20-1	CSARGLAGVGLSTDTQYF	TGCAGTGCGAGGGGACTAGCGGGAGTGGGGTTAAGCACAGATACGCAGTATTTT
many	TRBJ2-6	.	TRBV4-3	CASSQGWGAGANVLTF	TGCGCCAGCAGCCAAGGGTGGGGGGCCGGGGCCAACGTCCTGACTTTC
many	TRBJ2-7	.	TRBV5-5	CASSLIGGDYEQYF	TGTGCCAGCAGCCTTATCGGGGGCGACTACGAGCAGTACTTC
many	TRBJ1-1	.	TRBV3-1	CASSSVGPISIRTEAFF	TGTGCCAGCAGCTCTGTGGGTCCCATTTCAATTCGCACTGAAGCTTTCTTT
.	TRBJ2-3	.	TRBV20-1	CSAPRGSGADTRYF	TGCAGTGCCCCCCGAGGATCAGGAGCAGATACGCGGTATTTT
many	TRBJ2-7	TRBD2	TRBV28	CASSWTGTNYEQYF	TGTGCCAGCAGTTGGACCGGGACTAACTACGAGCAGTACTTC
many	TRBJ2-2	TRBD2	TRBV28	CASRPGLAGVTGELFF	TGTGCCAGCAGACCGGGACTAGCGGGAGTTACCGGGGAGCTGTTTTTT
many	TRBJ1-3	TRBD1	TRBV18	CASSRATGDSGNTIYF	TGTGCCAGCTCACGAGCGACAGGGGACTCTGGAAACACCATATATTTT
.	TRBJ2-1	.	TRBV20-1	CSARDPGLGDYNEQFF	TGCAGTGCTAGAGATCCCGGCCTAGGGGACTACAATGAGCAGTTCTTC
many	TRBJ1-5	.	TRBV10-3	CAISESAPEPQHF	TGTGCCATCAGTGAGTCGGCGCCCGAGCCCCAGCATTTT
.	TRBJ2-5	.	TRBV7-9	CASSFKGQSPVTQYF	TGTGCCAGCAGCTTTAAAGGCCAGTCCCCTGTGACCCAGTACTTC
.	TRBJ1-2	.	TRBV23-1	CASSAHSLRGKTYGYTF	TGCGCCAGCAGTGCCCACTCGCTACGCGGAAAGACCTATGGCTACACCTTC
many	TRBJ1-2	TRBD1	TRBV25-1	CASSPGGWNGYTF	TGTGCCAGCTCTCCAGGGGGATGGAATGGCTACACCTTC
many	TRBJ2-7	.	TRBV7-9	CASSLGGAVPEQYF	TGTGCCAGCAGCTTAGGGGGGGCTGTCCCCGAGCAGTACTTC
many	TRBJ2-5	TRBD1	TRBV11-1	CASSLVGETGQETQYF	TGTGCCAGCAGCTTAGTGGGGGAGACAGGGCAAGAGACCCAGTACTTC
many	TRBJ1-2	.	TRBV12-5	CASGHSDLQGKTYGYTF	TGTGCTAGTGGTCACTCAGATTTGCAGGGAAAGACCTATGGCTACACCTTC
many	TRBJ1-5	.	TRBV6-6	CASSYGAEINSNQPQHF	TGTGCCAGCAGTTACGGGGCGGAAATAAATAGCAATCAGCCCCAGCATTTT
many	TRBJ1-5	.	TRBV3-1	CASSPTDDNQPQHF	TGTGCCAGCAGCCCGACAGATGACAATCAGCCCCAGCATTTT
many	TRBJ2-2	.	TRBV5-1	CASSSLAPGELFF	TGCGCCAGCAGCTCCTTAGCCCCCGGGGAGCTGTTTTTT